The 25 T cell receptor beta chains below all came from one sample that was sequenced in a study of response to subunit inactivated influenza vaccine. TCRdb reanalysed the RT-PCR reads using MiXCR and keeps one entry per CDR3 protein. The table lists roughly 500,000 distinct CDR3 sequences, roughly 25% of them singletons, with around 2.8% in the top ten. This sample was shared with a second study, whose subject was T cells expressing NK-cell markers. According to that study: Researchers built TCR beta cDNA using 5'RACE template switching with UMIs.

The sample here was CD4+ T cells sorted from PBMCs, taken approximately 12 days after vaccination. These receptor sequences come from a man in his fifties who received an inactivated influenza vaccine.

This clonotype was seen repeatedly, ten times or more. The chain employs TRBV5-5 and TRBJ2-1, with 14 bases aligning to TRBD2. The CDR3 sequence is 17 residues long. Trimming cost V 5 bases and J 0 bases; bases outside gene matches: 4. Germline V gives CDR1 SGHKS, CDR2 YYEKEE (reference sequence). CDR3 coding DNA: TGTGCCAGCAGTTACGGGACTAGCGGGGGCTCCTACAATGAGCAGTTCTTC. As protein: CASSYGTSGGSYNEQFF.

In the case of this clonotype: With a much larger clone just one base away, this may be a read error. CDR3 loop: CASSRGLAGDHTGELFF. CDR3 nucleotides: TGTGCCAGTAGCCGGGGACTAGCGGGGGATCACACCGGGGAGCTGTTTTTT. The rearrangement uses TRBV19 and TRBJ2-2; 14 bases map to TRBD2. There are 17 residues in the CDR3. The V gene's germline CDR1 is LNHDA and CDR2 SQIVND (reference sequence). The ends lost 6 bases at V and 3 bases at J; junction bases unmatched: 6. Variable domain in full (rest from reference TRBV19 and TRBJ2-2): DGGITQSPKYLFRKEGQNVTLSCEQNLNHDAMYWYRQDPGQGLRLIYYSQIVNDFQKGDIAEGYSVSREKKESFPLTVTSAQKNPTAFYLCASSRGLAGDHTGELFFGEGSRLTVL.

The rearrangement uses TRBV24-1 and TRBJ2-2; D gene uncertain. V gave up 0 bases and J gave up 0 bases, with 16 bases separating them. Germline CDR1 is KGHDR and CDR2 is SFDVKD. This CDR3 spans 19 amino acids. The CDR3: CATSDLTSFGDPNTGELFF. For the CDR3, the DNA is TGTGCCACCAGTGATTTGACGTCCTTTGGAGACCCGAACACCGGGGAGCTGTTTTTT.

This clonotype was detected only a few times. The gene calls are TRBV20-1 and TRBJ2-4; TRBD2 aligns across 11 bases. The length of the CDR3 is 15 residues. CDR1 is DFQATT and CDR2 is SNEGSKA in the germline V gene (reference sequence). Unmatched junction bases numbered 7, after V lost 6 bases and J lost 3 bases. The CDR3 nucleotides are TGCAGTGCCGTAGCGGGAGGGCTTGGCAAAAACATTCAGTACTTC. Translated, it gives CSAVAGGLGKNIQYF.

The rearrangement uses TRBV3-1 and TRBJ1-3, with a tentative D call TRBD1 (5 bases). CDR1 and CDR2 from the germline V gene are LGHDT and YNNKEL (reference sequence). Trimming pared 1 base from V and 6 bases from J, leaving 13 bases between. The CDR3 extends over 15 amino acids. The CDR3 bases are TGTGCCAGCAGCCAAGGAGCAGGGAAGGTAAACACCATATATTTT. Its translation: CASSQGAGKVNTIYF.

The chain links TRBV10-3 to TRBJ2-7; D possibly matches TRBD1 or TRBD2 (5 bases each). V dropped 3 bases and J dropped 3 bases, with 18 bases sitting between them. This CDR3 has 16 residues. The germline gives CDR1 ENHRY, CDR2 SYGVKD. CDR3 in amino acids: CAISDPVGRDRYEQYF. In DNA, the CDR3 is TGTGCCATCAGTGACCCCGTGGGACGGGACCGCTACGAGCAGTACTTC.

The CDR3 here is CASSLGGLRGGTGYTF. The CDR3 region has the DNA TGTGCCAGCAGTTTAGGTGGTCTCAGGGGCGGAACTGGCTACACCTTC. The rearrangement uses TRBV28 and TRBJ1-2; the D gene is possibly TRBD1 (6 bases). Germline loops: CDR1 MDHEN, CDR2 SYDVKM. This CDR3 is built from 16 residues. V was shortened by 2 bases and J by 7 bases, with 20 bases between the two germline ends.

This clonotype has a count of ten or more. The rearrangement uses TRBV20-1 and TRBJ2-5; weak D call: TRBD2 (7 bases). The CDR3 runs 15 residues. V was shortened by 3 bases and J by 4 bases, with 18 bases between the two germline ends. Germline assignment: CDR1 DFQATT and CDR2 SNEGSKA (reference sequence). The CDR3 is CSASGTRGGGETQYF. The DNA for the CDR3 is TGCAGTGCTAGCGGCACCAGGGGAGGGGGAGAGACCCAGTACTTC.

This clonotype was recorded a few times. This chain links TRBV20-1 with TRBJ2-1; 10 bases map to TRBD2. Germline V gives CDR1 DFQATT, CDR2 SNEGSKA (reference sequence). The CDR3 contains 16 residues. J gave up 5 bases and V 5 bases, and 12 bases lay outside the gene matches. CDR3 residues: CSASGEIAGGNNEQFF. The CDR3 region has the DNA TGCAGTGCTTCAGGAGAAATAGCGGGGGGCAACAATGAGCAGTTCTTC.

The V and J genes are TRBV6-2 or TRBV6-3 and TRBJ2-7, with a tentative D call TRBD2 (5 bases). V was pared by 6 bases and J by 3 bases, with 12 bases between. Per germline, CDR1 MNHEY and CDR2 SVGEGT. The CDR3 spans 13 residues. The CDR3 DNA reads as TGTGCCAGCAGCCGCCAACTAGACTACGAGCAGTACTTC. It translates to CASSRQLDYEQYF.

For the CDR3, the DNA is TGTGCCACCAGCCCCGGAGCGGGGGGTCCAGAATCCTACGAGCAGTACTTC. It codes for CATSPGAGGPESYEQYF. The chain uses TRBV24-1 and TRBJ2-7; 9 bases fit TRBD2. The CDR3 has 17 amino acids. The ends lost 7 bases at V and 1 base at J; junction bases unmatched: 13. CDR1 is KGHDR, CDR2 SFDVKD, per germline.

The chain recombines TRBV11-2 with TRBJ2-7; 10 bases fit TRBD1. In germline, CDR1 is SGHAT, CDR2 FQNNGV. The CDR3 is 15 amino acids. V was clipped by 0 bases and J by 5 bases; unmatched bases: 4. The CDR3 spells CASSLDPTGGNEQYF. CDR3 in DNA: TGTGCCAGCAGCTTAGATCCGACAGGGGGCAACGAGCAGTACTTC.

In its sample, this clonotype was seen many times. The chain combines TRBV12-3 or TRBV12-4 with TRBJ2-1, with 7 bases aligning to TRBD2. V dropped 6 bases and J dropped 1; count of bases not matched to a gene: 9. The CDR3 is 16 residues long. This CDR3 reads CASRASSGSSYNEQFF. The CDR3 DNA sequence: TGTGCCAGCAGGGCCTCTAGCGGTTCTTCCTACAATGAGCAGTTCTTC.

The V and J genes are TRBV25-1 and TRBJ2-1, with D tentatively TRBD2 (6 bases). Germline values: CDR1 MGHDK, CDR2 SYGVNS. The CDR3 runs to 15 residues. Trimming cost V 1 base and J 4 bases, with 11 bases left between them. The CDR3 here is CASSEFGGIYNEQFF. The CDR3 DNA reads as TGTGCCAGCAGTGAATTTGGGGGGATATACAATGAGCAGTTCTTC.

This clonotype has more than one count but fewer than ten. CDR3 loop: CASSQQEGGDNEQFF. The CDR3 nucleotides read TGCGCCAGCAGCCAGCAGGAAGGGGGGGACAATGAGCAGTTCTTC. The gene calls are TRBV4-1 and TRBJ2-1; the D gene is possibly TRBD2 (7 bases). The CDR3 is 15 amino acids. From germline, CDR1 is MGHRA and CDR2 YSYEKL. V was clipped by 3 bases and J by 5 bases, with 14 bases between them.

Only a few counts were recorded for this clonotype. The V gene is TRBV20-1, the J gene TRBJ2-7; D is uncertain. Germline V gene sequence: CDR1 DFQATT, CDR2 SNEGSKA (reference sequence). V lost 0 bases to trimming and J lost 4 bases, with 10 bases between them. The CDR3 runs 13 residues. CDR3 protein: CSARDNRRYEQYF. The CDR3 nucleotides are TGCAGTGCTAGAGATAACCGCAGATACGAGCAGTACTTC.

The chain has TRBV27 and TRBJ1-6, with 7 bases that match TRBD1. The CDR3 is made up of 14 amino acids. V lost 7 bases to trimming and J lost 7 bases; unmatched junction nucleotides: 7. Germline CDR1 reads MNHEY; CDR2 reads SMNVEV (reference sequence). CDR3 sequence: CASTPRQGNSPLHF. CDR3 DNA sequence: TGTGCCAGCACTCCCCGACAGGGAAATTCACCCCTCCACTTT.

This clonotype was found a few times. The chain combines TRBV12-3 or TRBV12-4 with TRBJ2-7; possible D gene TRBD1, 5 bases. The CDR3 runs 13 residues. Trimming removed 5 bases at V and 3 bases at J, with 11 bases between. The CDR3 spells CASSPRQYYEQYF. DNA for the CDR3: TGTGCCAGCAGTCCCAGACAGTACTACGAGCAGTACTTC.

For the CDR3, the DNA is TGTGCCAGCAGCTTAGGGACAACATGGGAGACCCAGTACTTC. Amino acids: CASSLGTTWETQYF. The V gene is TRBV11-2, the J gene TRBJ2-5, with D possibly TRBD1 on 5 matching bases. Trimming removed 1 base at V and 5 bases at J, with 11 bases between. This CDR3 is built from 14 residues. Germline CDR1 reads SGHAT; CDR2 reads FQNNGV.

The chain is built from TRBV20-1 and TRBJ2-2; maybe TRBD2 (6 bases). This CDR3 region has 14 residues. V gave up 6 bases and J gave up 5 bases, with 16 bases separating them. Germline V CDR1 and CDR2: DFQATT, SNEGSKA (reference sequence). The CDR3 bases are TGCAGTGCCCCCACACAAAGCGGGACCGGGGAGCTGTTTTTT. This translates into CSAPTQSGTGELFF.

The chain couples TRBV30 to TRBJ2-7; no reliable D call. The V end lost 3 bases, the J end lost 0 bases, and 9 bases lay between the germline ends. The germline V gene has CDR1 GTSNPN and CDR2 SVGIG (reference sequence). The CDR3 is made up of 13 amino acids. In DNA, the CDR3 is TGTGCCTGGAGCAGGATTCCCTCCTACGAGCAGTACTTC. This translates into CAWSRIPSYEQYF. Variable domain in full (rest from reference TRBV30 and TRBJ2-7): SQTIHQWPATLVQPVGSPLSLECTVEGTSNPNLYWYRQAAGRGLQLLFYSVGIGQISSEVPQNLSASRPQDRQFILSSKKLLLSDSGFYLCAWSRIPSYEQYFGPGTRLTVT.

The table lists this clonotype with a few counts. The rearrangement uses TRBV7-2 and TRBJ2-3; D gene uncertain. Between the trimmed V and J ends, which lost 2 bases and 0 bases, there was a span of 9 bases. The CDR3 consists of 15 residues. CDR1 is SGHTA and CDR2 is FQGNSA in the germline V gene. In DNA form, the CDR3 reads TGTGCCAGCAGCTTAAGGAGTAGTAGCACAGATACGCAGTATTTT. Translated: CASSLRSSSTDTQYF.

The chain joins TRBV24-1 to TRBJ2-5; D is undetermined. Trimming shortened V by 9 bases and J by 7 bases, and 17 bases separated the two germline ends. The CDR3 has 13 amino acids. The germline CDR1 and CDR2 sequences are KGHDR and SFDVKD. The CDR3 reads CATGDGTAVTQYF. The DNA for the CDR3 is TGTGCCACCGGAGACGGTACAGCAGTGACCCAGTACTTC.

In this sample, this clonotype turned up a few times. CDR3 sequence: CASSSMTEHTGELFF. CDR3 nucleotides: TGCGCCAGCAGCTCGATGACAGAACACACCGGGGAGCTGTTTTTT. The V and J genes are TRBV5-1 and TRBJ2-2, with D possibly TRBD1 on 5 matching bases. Trimming took off 3 bases at V and 3 bases at J, with 12 bases between the two ends. This CDR3 is 15 amino acids long. Germline V gene data show CDR1 as SGHRS and CDR2 as YFSETQ.

The chain is built from TRBV10-3 and TRBJ1-4; D is uncertain. Germline-derived CDR1 and CDR2 are ENHRY and SYGVKD. Trimming pared 2 bases from V and 0 bases from J, leaving 7 bases between. The CDR3 covers 15 residues. For the CDR3, the DNA is TGTGCCATCAGTGAGGGACTTGCAACTAATGAAAAACTGTTTTTT. Translation: CAISEGLATNEKLFF.